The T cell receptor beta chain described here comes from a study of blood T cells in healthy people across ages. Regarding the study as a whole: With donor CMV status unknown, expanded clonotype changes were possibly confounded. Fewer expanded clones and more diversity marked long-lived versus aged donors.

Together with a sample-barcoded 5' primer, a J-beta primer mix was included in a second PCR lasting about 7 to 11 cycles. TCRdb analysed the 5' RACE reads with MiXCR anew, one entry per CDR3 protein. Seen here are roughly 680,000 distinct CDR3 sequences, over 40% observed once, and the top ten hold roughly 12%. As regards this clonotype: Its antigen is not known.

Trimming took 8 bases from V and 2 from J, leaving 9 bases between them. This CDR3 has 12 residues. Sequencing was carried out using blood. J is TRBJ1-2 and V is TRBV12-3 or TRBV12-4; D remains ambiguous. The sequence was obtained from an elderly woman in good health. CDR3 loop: CASRRENYGYTF. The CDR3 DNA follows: TGTGCCAGCCGGAGGGAAAACTATGGCTACACCTTC.